The 26 T cell receptor beta chains below come from one sample, sequenced in a study of cytomegalovirus exposure and HLA in healthy donors. The PCR employed 60 Vbeta primers together with 13 Jbeta primers. TCRdb keeps only in-frame clones here, not all; method: immunoSEQ multiplex PCR. The record lists 150,000 or so clones, of which the ten most abundant hold over 1.5%. Sequencing used PBMCs. The receptors were gathered from a man aged 18 to 29 in good health and CMV-seronegative.

The chain carries TRBV7-9 and TRBJ2-2; 8 bases line up with TRBD1. The CDR3 totals 17 residues. The ends lost 1 base at V and 3 bases at J; junction bases unmatched: 7. Germline loops: CDR1 SEHNR, CDR2 FQNEAQ (reference sequence). CDR3: CASSLVPGGQDTGELFF. The CDR3 bases are TGTGCCAGCAGCTTAGTCCCCGGGGGACAGGACACCGGGGAGCTGTTTTTT.

V and J are TRBV7-2 and TRBJ2-7; TRBD1 matches at 9 bases. The J segment lost 3 bases and the V segment lost 5 bases, leaving 11 bases of the junction unmatched. CDR3 length equals 16 residues. Germline-derived CDR1 and CDR2 are SGHTA and FQGNSA. The CDR3 DNA reads as TGTGCCAGCAGCCGTGAATCCGGGACAGGGTTCTACGAGCAGTACTTC. Amino acids: CASSRESGTGFYEQYF. Filled out from reference TRBV7-2 and TRBJ2-7, the complete variable domain reads GAGVSQSPSNKVTEKGKDVELRCDPISGHTALYWYRQSLGQGLEFLIYFQGNSAPDKSGLPSDRFSAERTGGSVSTLTIQRTQQEDSAVYLCASSRESGTGFYEQYFGPGTRLTVT.

The chain recombines TRBV30 with TRBJ2-7; 11 nucleotides line up with TRBD2. The germline gives CDR1 GTSNPN, CDR2 SVGIG (reference sequence). This CDR3 is 14 amino acids long. The junction had 0 bases not matched to a gene; V was cut back by 0 bases and J by 2 bases. The CDR3 protein is CAWSVLAGAYEQYF. The CDR3 DNA sequence: TGTGCCTGGAGTGTACTAGCGGGGGCCTACGAGCAGTACTTC.

This rearrangement joins TRBV7-9 to TRBJ2-5; 8 nucleotides match TRBD2. Unmatched junction bases numbered 0, after V lost 5 bases and J lost 1 base. There are 13 residues in the CDR3. Germline lookup yields CDR1 SEHNR and CDR2 FQNEAQ (reference sequence). The CDR3 loop is CASSGTSQETQYF. The CDR3 DNA follows: TGTGCCAGCAGCGGGACTAGCCAAGAGACCCAGTACTTC. Variable domain in full (rest from reference TRBV7-9 and TRBJ2-5): DTGVSQNPRHKITKRGQNVTFRCDPISEHNRLYWYRQTLGQGPEFLTYFQNEAQLEKSRLLSDRFSAERPKGSFSTLEIQRTEQGDSAMYLCASSGTSQETQYFGPGTRLLVL.

The rearrangement joins TRBV6-5 to TRBJ1-6, with D perhaps TRBD1 (5 bases). The germline gives CDR1 MNHEY, CDR2 SVGAGI. Deletions cut 2 bases from V and 9 bases from J, with 11 bases between. This CDR3 is built from 14 residues. CDR3 protein: CASSYRQGGSPLHF. The DNA of the CDR3 is TGTGCCAGCAGTTACCGGCAGGGCGGTTCACCCCTCCACTTT.

The rearrangement joins TRBV28 to TRBJ2-6, with 9 bases that match TRBD1. This CDR3 spans 19 amino acids. V was clipped by 4 bases and J by 0 bases; unmatched bases: 10. The germline V gene encodes CDR1 MDHEN and CDR2 SYDVKM. CDR3 coding DNA: TGTGCCAGCAGTTACCCCCGGGACAGGGTTAGCTCTGGGGCCAACGTCCTGACTTTC. This codes for CASSYPRDRVSSGANVLTF.

The genes are TRBV28 and TRBJ1-2; 11 nucleotides align to TRBD1. This CDR3 comprises 12 residues. Germline values: CDR1 MDHEN, CDR2 SYDVKM. J gave up 6 bases and V 8 bases, and 2 bases lay outside the gene matches. The CDR3 loop is CASGTGGNGYTF. DNA for the CDR3: TGTGCCAGCGGGACAGGGGGAAATGGCTACACCTTC.

The chain employs TRBV9 and TRBJ2-7; 9 bases are shared with TRBD1. The CDR3 runs to 16 residues. The J segment lost 6 bases and the V segment lost 3 bases, leaving 13 bases of the junction unmatched. CDR1 is SGDLS, CDR2 YYNGEE, per germline. The CDR3 nucleotides read TGTGCCAGCAGCGCGGGGGAAAGGGACAGGGTGTTCGAGCAGTACTTC. It specifies CASSAGERDRVFEQYF. The full variable domain, in which reference TRBV9 and TRBJ2-7 provide the parts outside the CDR3, is DSGVTQTPKHLITATGQRVTLRCSPRSGDLSVYWYQQSLDQGLQFLIQYYNGEERAKGNILERFSAQQFPDLHSELNLSSLELGDSALYFCASSAGERDRVFEQYFGPGTRLTVT.

The chain combines TRBV4-1 with TRBJ1-4; 7 nucleotides agree with TRBD1. There are 16 residues in the CDR3. The V segment lost 1 base and the J segment 2 bases; nucleotides outside the gene matches: 4. Germline V lookup: CDR1 MGHRA, CDR2 YSYEKL. CDR3 protein: CASSQGQGVTNEKLFF. The CDR3 bases are TGCGCCAGCAGCCAAGGCCAGGGGGTCACTAATGAAAAACTGTTTTTT.

This chain connects TRBV27 to TRBJ2-1; weak D call: TRBD1 (5 bases). The CDR3 has 11 residues. With 9 bases removed from V and 10 bases from J, the gap between germline ends came to 13 bases. The germline V gene encodes CDR1 MNHEY and CDR2 SMNVEV (reference sequence). CDR3 DNA: TGTGCCAGTATGAAGGGGCCGGAGCAGTTCTTC. As protein: CASMKGPEQFF.

The chain carries TRBV7-9 and TRBJ2-1; TRBD1 aligns across 8 bases. Germline assignment: CDR1 SEHNR and CDR2 FQNEAQ (reference sequence). CDR3 size: 17 residues. V trimming: 5 bases; J trimming: 2 bases; junction bases outside the gene matches: 11. This CDR3 reads CASSPQTGDSPYNEQFF. CDR3 sequence (DNA): TGTGCCAGCAGCCCACAGACAGGGGATAGCCCCTACAATGAGCAGTTCTTC. Combining the CDR3 with reference TRBV7-9 and TRBJ2-1 gives the whole variable domain DTGVSQNPRHKITKRGQNVTFRCDPISEHNRLYWYRQTLGQGPEFLTYFQNEAQLEKSRLLSDRFSAERPKGSFSTLEIQRTEQGDSAMYLCASSPQTGDSPYNEQFFGPGTRLTVL.

The chain joins TRBV19 to TRBJ2-7; 8 bases align to TRBD2. V lost 5 bases and J lost 7; bases outside the gene matches: 10. Germline V CDR1 and CDR2: LNHDA, SQIVND (reference sequence). This CDR3 contains 14 residues. The CDR3 coding sequence is TGTGCCAGTAGTGGAACCCCGGGAGGGAGGGAGCAGTACTTC. Its translation is CASSGTPGGREQYF.

This sequence joins TRBV25-1 and TRBJ1-2; no firm D call. The V end was cut by 6 bases, the J end by 2 bases, with 10 bases between. The CDR3 runs to 13 residues. Germline V gene lookup returns CDR1 MGHDK and CDR2 SYGVNS. CDR3 sequence (DNA): TGTGCCAGCAGCACTGACTCGAACTATGGCTACACCTTC. Translating it yields CASSTDSNYGYTF.

The CDR3 reads CASKGDVATNEKLFF. The CDR3 bases are TGTGCCAGTAAGGGGGACGTTGCAACTAATGAAAAACTGTTTTTT. The chain links TRBV19 to TRBJ1-4; possibly TRBD1 for D (6 bases). The V gene's germline CDR1 is LNHDA and CDR2 SQIVND (reference sequence). Trimming took off 7 bases at V and 0 bases at J, with 12 bases between the two ends. The CDR3 runs to 15 residues. The full variable domain, rest sourced from reference TRBV19 and TRBJ1-4, is DGGITQSPKYLFRKEGQNVTLSCEQNLNHDAMYWYRQDPGQGLRLIYYSQIVNDFQKGDIAEGYSVSREKKESFPLTVTSAQKNPTAFYLCASKGDVATNEKLFFGSGTQLSVL.

The chain is built from TRBV7-8 and TRBJ2-7, with D tentatively TRBD1 (5 bases). CDR3 length: 19 amino acids. Between the trimmed V and J ends, which lost 6 bases and 6 bases, there was a span of 33 bases. Germline V gene lookup returns CDR1 SGHVS and CDR2 FQNEAQ. CDR3 loop: CASSLTVGPLNLRRPEQYF. In DNA form, the CDR3 reads TGTGCCAGCAGTCTAACGGTGGGGCCGCTTAATTTGCGACGCCCCGAGCAGTACTTC.

V gene TRBV6-1 combines with J gene TRBJ2-2, with D perhaps TRBD1 (6 bases). The V gene lost 4 bases and the J gene lost 6 bases, with 12 bases spanning the gap. Per the germline V gene, CDR1 is MNHNS and CDR2 is SASEGT. CDR3 length equals 14 residues. The CDR3 spells CASSVDRTPGELFF. The CDR3 bases are TGTGCCAGCAGTGTCGACAGGACCCCCGGGGAGCTGTTTTTT.

The gene calls are TRBV2 and TRBJ2-3, with 7 bases that match TRBD2. The CDR3 loop spans 16 amino acids. V was clipped by 2 bases and J by 1 base; unmatched bases: 6. Germline V gives CDR1 SNHLY, CDR2 FYNNEI. CDR3 amino acids: CASSEFAGVGTDTQYF. In DNA form, the CDR3 reads TGTGCCAGCAGTGAATTTGCGGGGGTGGGCACAGATACGCAGTATTTT. Full variable domain (missing parts from reference TRBV2 and TRBJ2-3): EPEVTQTPSHQVTQMGQEVILRCVPISNHLYFYWYRQILGQKVEFLVSFYNNEISEKSEIFDDQFSVERPDGSNFTLKIRSTKLEDSAMYFCASSEFAGVGTDTQYFGPGTRLTVL.

The rearrangement links TRBV28 to TRBJ2-5; no definite D call. The J call is uncertain, as TRBJ2-7 better fits the DNA end. This CDR3 comprises 13 residues. Germline V gene data show CDR1 as MDHEN and CDR2 as SYDVKM. This chain's CDR3 is CASSLKTVYEQYF. The CDR3 region has the DNA TGTGCCAGCAGCCTCAAAACAGTCTACGAGCAGTACTTC.

CDR3 in amino acids: CASSLAIARRGAYEQYF. As DNA, the CDR3 is TGTGCCAGCAGCTTGGCCATAGCGCGGCGGGGAGCCTACGAGCAGTACTTC. The V and J genes are TRBV5-4 and TRBJ2-7, with a tentative D call TRBD2 (6 bases). The CDR3 length is 17 residues. Looked up from germline, CDR1 is SGHNT and CDR2 is YYREEE (reference sequence). Trimming took off 0 bases at V and 2 bases at J, with 18 bases between the two ends.

This sequence joins TRBV7-9 and TRBJ1-5; 11 positions match TRBD1. The V and J ends lost 4 bases and 4 bases, in that order; junction bases with no gene match: 3. CDR3 length equals 15 residues. The germline CDR1 and CDR2 sequences are SEHNR and FQNEAQ (reference sequence). The CDR3 is CASSSGTGGNQPQHF. For the CDR3, the DNA is TGTGCCAGCAGCTCGGGGACAGGGGGTAATCAGCCCCAGCATTTT.

This rearrangement joins TRBV7-6 to TRBJ2-5; 7 positions agree with TRBD1. The germline V gene has CDR1 SGHVS and CDR2 FNYEAQ. V shed 2 bases and J 4 bases; nucleotides not matched to a gene: 4. The CDR3 covers 14 residues. Here the CDR3 reads CASSLWPGGETQYF. The CDR3 region has the DNA TGTGCCAGCAGCTTATGGCCAGGGGGAGAGACCCAGTACTTC.

The gene calls are TRBV18 and TRBJ2-1; the match to TRBD2 covers 8 bases. Germline V gene data show CDR1 as KGHSH and CDR2 as LQKENI. Trimming took 1 base from V and 6 from J; bases not matched to a gene: 11. The CDR3 runs to 17 residues. This CDR3 is CASSPLSAGASGNEQFF. DNA for the CDR3: TGTGCCAGCTCACCACTGTCAGCGGGAGCATCCGGCAATGAGCAGTTCTTC.

This sequence joins TRBV29-1 and TRBJ2-7, with 7 bases matching TRBD2. Trimming at V came to 2 bases and at J to 6 bases, leaving 7 bases not matched to a gene. In germline, CDR1 is SQVTM, CDR2 ANQGSEA. The CDR3 length is 13 residues. DNA of the CDR3: TGCAGCGTTGAAATGGGGGGGTTTAGCGAGCAGTACTTC. The encoded protein is CSVEMGGFSEQYF.

Details on this clone: Germline and junction disagree at one end, which may indicate a read error. This sequence joins TRBV7-9 and TRBJ2-7, with 15 bases fitting TRBD2. Germline values: CDR1 SEHNR, CDR2 FQNEAQ (reference sequence). This CDR3 comprises 18 residues. CDR3: CAGSPGAGTSGRRDEQYF. The CDR3 DNA is TGTGCCGGCAGCCCCGGGGCCGGGACTAGCGGGAGGAGGGACGAGCAGTACTTC.

This chain links TRBV7-2 with TRBJ2-1; D possibly corresponds to TRBD2 (6 bases). V was clipped by 11 bases and J by 7 bases, with 9 bases between them. Germline V CDR1 and CDR2: SGHTA, FQGNSA. This CDR3 is built from 10 residues. The CDR3 spells CAGSGNEQFF. The CDR3 DNA follows: TGTGCCGGTAGCGGTAATGAGCAGTTCTTC.

The chain links TRBV13 to TRBJ2-7; D is undetermined. The CDR3 has 14 amino acids. V was shortened by 5 bases and J by 5 bases, with 16 bases between the two germline ends. Germline V CDR1 and CDR2: PRHDT, FYEKMQ (reference sequence). The CDR3 sequence is CASSRRSVTNEQYF. The CDR3 DNA reads TGTGCCAGCAGCAGAAGGTCGGTTACTAACGAGCAGTACTTC.